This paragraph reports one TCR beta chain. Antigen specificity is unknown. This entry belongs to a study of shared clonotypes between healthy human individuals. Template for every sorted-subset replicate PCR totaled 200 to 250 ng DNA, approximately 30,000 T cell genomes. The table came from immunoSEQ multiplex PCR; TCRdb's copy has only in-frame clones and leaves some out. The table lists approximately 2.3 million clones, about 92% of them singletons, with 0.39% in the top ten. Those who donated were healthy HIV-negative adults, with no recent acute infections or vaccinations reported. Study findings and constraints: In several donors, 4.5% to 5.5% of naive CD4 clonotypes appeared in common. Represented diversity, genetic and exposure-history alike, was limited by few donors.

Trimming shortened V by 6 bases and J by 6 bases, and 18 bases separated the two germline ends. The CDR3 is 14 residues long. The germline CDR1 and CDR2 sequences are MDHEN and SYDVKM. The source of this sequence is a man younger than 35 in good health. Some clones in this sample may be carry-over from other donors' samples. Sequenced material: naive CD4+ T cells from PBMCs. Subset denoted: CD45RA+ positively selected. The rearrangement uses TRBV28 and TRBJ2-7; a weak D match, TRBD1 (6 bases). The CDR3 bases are TGTGCCAGCAGCCTGACAGGCCCTGGTGGCGAGCAGTACTTC. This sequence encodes CASSLTGPGGEQYF.